The sequence of this T cell receptor (beta chain) was determined in a study of blood T cell repertoires in COVID-19. Study in general: The United States, Italy and Spain supplied acute and convalescent COVID-19 samples. T cells, B-cell-depleted T cells, or PBMCs supplied cDNA or gDNA.

Authors' processing steps: Nucleated cell number was recorded as an estimate derived from reference gene primer amplification. Profiling relied on immunoSEQ multiplex PCR, and the TCRdb table lists in-frame clones only, not all of them. That table supplies the V and J calls and clone size; D and trimming were determined from the DNA. The sample records 100,000 to 150,000 clones, over 75% being singletons. Germline assignment: CDR1 SGHRS and CDR2 YFSETQ. The CDR3 consists of 16 residues. With V trimmed by 0 bases and J by 1 base, 2 bases remained unmatched. The TCR sequence derives from a man aged 60 to 75 with acute or convalescent COVID-19. The chain recombines TRBV5-1 with TRBJ2-3; 10 bases align to TRBD2. The specimen was peripheral blood. The CDR3 DNA follows: TGCGCCAGCAGCTTGGCCGGGACTAGCGGCACAGATACGCAGTATTTT. It encodes CASSLAGTSGTDTQYF.